Shown below are 30 T cell receptor beta chains from a single sample sequenced in a study of T-cell reconstitution after alpha-beta-depleted transplantation in children. A TCRbeta library incorporating unique molecular identifiers was prepared. TCRdb re-derived calls from the PCR reads in MiXCR, one entry per CDR3 protein. The sample carries some 390,000 distinct CDR3 sequences, around 21% recorded once. The sequences come from PBMCs from the stem cell graft donor, collected from the stem cell graft. The receptors come from a human donor who donated a stem cell graft to a child with acute myeloid leukemia.

This clonotype was observed a handful of times. J is TRBJ2-3 and V is TRBV15, with D unclear. Per germline, CDR1 LNHNV and CDR2 YYDKDF (reference sequence). The CDR3 loop spans 15 amino acids. V lost 0 bases, J lost 2 bases, and 9 bases lay in between. The CDR3 reads CATSRESSATDTQYF. CDR3 in DNA: TGTGCCACCAGCAGAGAATCTTCGGCCACAGATACGCAGTATTTT. Filled out from reference TRBV15 and TRBJ2-3, the complete variable domain reads DAMVIQNPRYQVTQFGKPVTLSCSQTLNHNVMYWYQQKSSQAPKLLFHYYDKDFNNEADTPDNFQSRRPNTSFCFLDIRSPGLGDTAMYLCATSRESSATDTQYFGPGTRLTVL.

This clonotype was seen a handful of times. V usage is TRBV5-1 and J usage is TRBJ2-5; D gene unclear. The CDR3 has 14 residues. CDR1 is SGHRS, CDR2 YFSETQ, per germline. V lost 5 bases, J lost 4 bases, and 15 bases lay in between. The CDR3 spells CASRSPDGPETQYF. CDR3 in DNA: TGCGCCAGCAGGAGCCCGGACGGTCCAGAGACCCAGTACTTC.

This clonotype showed up just a few times. This chain links TRBV27 with TRBJ2-7; D may be TRBD1 or TRBD2 (6 bases each). Germline CDR1 reads MNHEY; CDR2 reads SMNVEV (reference sequence). V lost 3 bases, J lost 6 bases, and 12 bases lay in between. The CDR3 runs 13 residues. The CDR3 protein is CASSFGGLVEQYF. The CDR3 DNA reads as TGTGCCAGCAGTTTTGGGGGGCTGGTCGAGCAGTACTTC.

The chain joins TRBV29-1 to TRBJ2-7, with 9 bases identical to TRBD2. The germline CDR1 and CDR2 sequences are SQVTM and ANQGSEA. The CDR3 has 13 amino acids. V trimming: 3 bases; J trimming: 2 bases; junction bases outside the gene matches: 2. CDR3 in DNA: TGCAGCGTTGAGAGCGGGGGGACCTACGAGCAGTACTTC. This translates into CSVESGGTYEQYF.

In this sample, this clonotype turned up many times. V gene TRBV7-6 combines with J gene TRBJ2-1; no clear D gene. V was trimmed by 0 bases and J by 8 bases, leaving 8 bases between them. This CDR3 region has 13 residues. Germline V CDR1 and CDR2: SGHVS, FNYEAQ. This chain's CDR3 is CASSLALSDEQFF. CDR3 sequence (DNA): TGTGCCAGCAGCTTAGCTTTGAGCGATGAGCAGTTCTTC.

This rearrangement joins TRBV4-3 to TRBJ1-5, with D possibly TRBD1 on 6 matching bases. This CDR3 has 15 residues. Germline V gene lookup returns CDR1 LGHNA and CDR2 YSLEER. The ends were cut back, 0 bases at V and 5 bases at J, with 11 bases in the middle. In DNA form, the CDR3 reads TGCGCCAGCAGCCAAGATTGGACAGCTTATCAGCCCCAGCATTTT. Amino acid sequence: CASSQDWTAYQPQHF.

The CDR3 loop is CASSLQGGPYEQYF. CDR3 nucleotide sequence: TGTGCCAGCAGTTTACAGGGTGGGCCCTACGAGCAGTACTTC. V gene TRBV12-3 or TRBV12-4 combines with J gene TRBJ2-7, with D perhaps matching TRBD1 (5 bases). V lost 2 bases and J lost 2, with 10 bases in between. The CDR3 totals 14 residues.

The J gene is TRBJ2-3, the V gene TRBV28; 8 bases match TRBD2. The CDR3 spans 13 residues. V shed 7 bases, J shed 14 bases, and the junction held 14 bases outside the gene matches. Germline CDR1 MDHEN, CDR2 SYDVKM. CDR3 nucleotides: TGTGCCAGCACCGATGGAGCGGGAGCCGCCGGGTATTTT. Translated: CASTDGAGAAGYF.

In this sample, this clonotype turned up a few times. V gene TRBV20-1 combines with J gene TRBJ2-7; D unclear. This CDR3 has 11 amino acids. Germline CDR1 and CDR2: DFQATT and SNEGSKA (reference sequence). Trimming shortened V by 4 bases and J by 3 bases, and 7 bases separated the two germline ends. The CDR3 DNA reads as TGCAGTGCTACGACGGTCTACGAGCAGTACTTC. Encoded protein: CSATTVYEQYF.

The V gene is TRBV6-2 or TRBV6-3, the J gene TRBJ2-7; no clear D. The CDR3 has 17 amino acids. Trimming took 3 bases from V and 0 from J, leaving 18 bases between them. Germline V CDR1 and CDR2: MNHEY, SVGEGT. The CDR3 reads CASSYSVDGDNSYEQYF. CDR3 DNA sequence: TGTGCCAGCAGTTATTCGGTTGATGGAGACAACTCCTACGAGCAGTACTTC.

This clonotype was counted at least ten times. This sequence joins TRBV12-3 or TRBV12-4 and TRBJ2-7; D is unclear. The germline V and J ends were trimmed by 1 base and 2 bases, with 6 bases remaining between them. The CDR3 covers 13 residues. The CDR3 DNA reads TGTGCCAGCAGTTTAGGAATACCCTACGAGCAGTACTTC. It yields the protein CASSLGIPYEQYF.

This clonotype appeared a few times. The chain recombines TRBV12-3 or TRBV12-4 with TRBJ2-3; 11 positions agree with TRBD2. V was pared by 5 bases and J by 2 bases, with 9 bases of the junction left unmatched. There are 17 residues in the CDR3. The CDR3 loop is CASSAAPGLAATDTQYF. The CDR3 bases are TGTGCCAGCAGTGCTGCCCCGGGACTAGCGGCCACAGATACGCAGTATTTT.

This clonotype was picked up a small number of times. CDR3 loop: CAISEFEGAYEQYF. The CDR3 DNA reads TGTGCCATCAGTGAGTTCGAGGGGGCGTACGAGCAGTACTTC. The J gene is TRBJ2-7, the V gene TRBV10-3; 7 bases fit TRBD1. V shed 1 base, J shed 4 bases, and the junction held 4 bases outside the gene matches. Looked up from germline, CDR1 is ENHRY and CDR2 is SYGVKD. The CDR3 extends over 14 amino acids.

This clonotype was detected a few times. The genes are TRBV29-1 and TRBJ2-2; TRBD2 matches at 13 bases. Germline CDR1 reads SQVTM; CDR2 reads ANQGSEA. The CDR3 runs to 14 residues. The V and J ends lost 6 bases and 6 bases, in that order; junction bases with no gene match: 4. The CDR3: CSVKLAGGSGELFF. The CDR3 nucleotides are TGCAGCGTCAAACTAGCGGGAGGGTCCGGGGAGCTGTTTTTT.

In this sample, this clonotype turned up many times. V usage is TRBV5-6 and J usage is TRBJ2-7; no definite D call. The CDR3 length is 14 residues. Germline CDR1 is SGHDT and CDR2 is YYEEEE. The germline V and J ends were trimmed by 1 base and 2 bases, with 10 bases remaining between them. The CDR3 region is CASSLSLLTYEQYF. CDR3 DNA: TGTGCCAGCAGCTTGTCCCTACTCACCTACGAGCAGTACTTC.

This clonotype turned up a few times. V gene TRBV7-9 combines with J gene TRBJ2-7, with TRBD1 identical over 8 bases. From germline, CDR1 is SEHNR and CDR2 FQNEAQ (reference sequence). This CDR3 contains 14 residues. Trimming at V came to 9 bases and at J to 0 bases, leaving 7 bases not matched to a gene. CDR3 nucleotides: TGTGCCAGTTCCGGGACAGGCAACTCCTACGAGCAGTACTTC. This encodes CASSGTGNSYEQYF. Full variable domain (outside the CDR3, taken from reference TRBV7-9 and TRBJ2-7): DTGVSQNPRHKITKRGQNVTFRCDPISEHNRLYWYRQTLGQGPEFLTYFQNEAQLEKSRLLSDRFSAERPKGSFSTLEIQRTEQGDSAMYLCASSGTGNSYEQYFGPGTRLTVT.

V gene TRBV7-9 combines with J gene TRBJ1-1, with 9 bases matching TRBD1. V dropped 2 bases and J dropped 4; count of bases not matched to a gene: 5. CDR3 size: 15 residues. Germline V CDR1 and CDR2: SEHNR, FQNEAQ (reference sequence). In nucleotides, the CDR3 is TGTGCCAGCAGCTTACGACAGGGGGGGATCACTGAAGCTTTCTTT. Protein product: CASSLRQGGITEAFF. Full variable domain (missing parts from reference TRBV7-9 and TRBJ1-1): DTGVSQNPRHKITKRGQNVTFRCDPISEHNRLYWYRQTLGQGPEFLTYFQNEAQLEKSRLLSDRFSAERPKGSFSTLEIQRTEQGDSAMYLCASSLRQGGITEAFFGQGTRLTVV.

The CDR3 DNA sequence: TGCGCCAGCAGCTTGGCCTCAGGGTTCGGGAGCTCCTACGAGCAGTACTTC. As protein: CASSLASGFGSSYEQYF. The gene calls are TRBV5-1 and TRBJ2-7, with a weak D call TRBD2 (6 bases). V was pared by 0 bases and J by 0 bases, with 16 bases between. Germline V gene lookup returns CDR1 SGHRS and CDR2 YFSETQ. CDR3 length equals 17 residues.

The V and J genes are TRBV12-3 or TRBV12-4 and TRBJ1-1, with D maybe TRBD1 (5 bases). Between the trimmed V and J ends, which lost 6 bases and 3 bases, there was a span of 14 bases. This CDR3 has 14 amino acids. This CDR3 reads CASSLGGKYTEAFF. CDR3 nucleotides: TGTGCCAGCAGCCTCGGGGGAAAATACACTGAAGCTTTCTTT.

This chain joins TRBV12-3 or TRBV12-4 and TRBJ1-2; D unresolved. Trimming cost V 4 bases and J 4 bases, with 10 bases left between them. CDR3 size: 13 residues. The CDR3 bases are TGTGCCAGCAGTTCCCCCGGGGTCTATGGCTACACCTTC. It codes for CASSSPGVYGYTF.

There are a few counts of this clonotype. This chain joins TRBV29-1 and TRBJ1-1; D not certain. The CDR3 length is 12 residues. The germline V gene encodes CDR1 SQVTM and CDR2 ANQGSEA. With 0 bases removed from V and 7 bases from J, the gap between germline ends came to 9 bases. In DNA form, the CDR3 reads TGCAGCGTTGAAGATCGGGAGATTGAAGCTTTCTTT. Translating gives CSVEDREIEAFF.

This clonotype has at least ten counts. The rearrangement links TRBV10-3 to TRBJ2-1, with 7 bases fitting TRBD2. The CDR3 covers 17 residues. Trimming at V came to 3 bases and at J to 0 bases, leaving 8 bases not matched to a gene. Germline values: CDR1 ENHRY, CDR2 SYGVKD. The CDR3 loop reads CAISDGRASYSYNEQFF. The CDR3 DNA reads as TGTGCCATCAGTGATGGGAGGGCCTCCTACTCCTACAATGAGCAGTTCTTC.

This clonotype was seen just once. The chain recombines TRBV4-1 with TRBJ1-1; 7 positions match TRBD1. The CDR3 length is 16 residues. With V trimmed by 0 bases and J by 3 bases, 7 bases remained unmatched. The V gene's germline CDR1 is MGHRA and CDR2 YSYEKL. The CDR3, as DNA: TGCGCCAGCAGCCAAGATGAGGGGGCGAGGGACACTGAAGCTTTCTTT. Translation: CASSQDEGARDTEAFF.

The genes are TRBV5-1 and TRBJ2-7; TRBD1 might be the D (6 bases). CDR3 length equals 14 residues. The germline CDR1 and CDR2 sequences are SGHRS and YFSETQ. Trimming shortened V by 4 bases and J by 6 bases, and 17 bases separated the two germline ends. CDR3 residues: CASSATGAQSEQYF. The CDR3 DNA sequence: TGCGCCAGCAGCGCGACAGGCGCCCAAAGCGAGCAGTACTTC.

There are a few counts of this clonotype. This chain connects TRBV9 to TRBJ2-7; 13 nucleotides align to TRBD2. The CDR3 loop spans 16 amino acids. CDR1 is SGDLS, CDR2 YYNGEE, per germline. With V trimmed by 3 bases and J by 0 bases, 3 bases remained unmatched. The CDR3 DNA reads as TGTGCCAGCAGCGGAGGGACTAGCGGGACCTCCTACGAGCAGTACTTC. Protein sequence: CASSGGTSGTSYEQYF.

The chain has TRBV6-2 or TRBV6-3 and TRBJ1-1; D remains ambiguous. Trimming took off 2 bases at V and 3 bases at J, with 4 bases between the two ends. In germline, CDR1 is MNHEY, CDR2 SVGEGT. The CDR3 totals 12 residues. CDR3 in DNA: TGTGCCAGCAGTTACCACTACACTGAAGCTTTCTTT. Translated: CASSYHYTEAFF.

This clonotype came up once. The conserved phenylalanine or tryptophan normally closing the CDR3 is absent here, so this likely arose from a read error. The V gene is TRBV20-1, the J gene TRBJ2-7, with TRBD2 identical over 9 bases. The ends lost 3 bases at V and 0 bases at J; junction bases unmatched: 9. This CDR3 has 16 amino acids. The germline V gene has CDR1 DFQATT and CDR2 SNEGSKA (reference sequence). CDR3 residues: CSASDPFSGSSYEQYI. CDR3 DNA sequence: TGCAGTGCTAGTGACCCGTTTAGCGGGAGCTCCTACGAGCAGTACATC.

The table lists this clonotype with a few counts. This rearrangement joins TRBV9 to TRBJ2-3; no clear D. Germline assignment: CDR1 SGDLS and CDR2 YYNGEE. V was pared by 2 bases and J by 5 bases, with 6 bases between. The CDR3 runs 12 residues. CDR3 in amino acids: CASSVERDTQYF. CDR3 DNA: TGTGCCAGCAGCGTCGAGAGAGATACGCAGTATTTT.

The rearrangement links TRBV20-1 to TRBJ2-7, with 10 positions matching TRBD2. Unmatched junction bases numbered 13, after V lost 3 bases and J lost 2 bases. The CDR3 loop spans 17 amino acids. Germline V gives CDR1 DFQATT, CDR2 SNEGSKA (reference sequence). In DNA, the CDR3 is TGCAGTGCTAGTGGGGCTAGCGGGAGCGCGGATCCCTACGAGCAGTACTTC. Translation: CSASGASGSADPYEQYF.

This clonotype was seen at least ten times. The rearrangement links TRBV10-3 to TRBJ2-3; maybe TRBD1 (5 bases). With 3 bases removed from V and 0 bases from J, the gap between germline ends came to 10 bases. The CDR3 contains 15 residues. In germline, CDR1 is ENHRY, CDR2 SYGVKD. The chain's CDR3 is CAISERGASTDTQYF. For the CDR3, the DNA is TGTGCCATCAGTGAAAGGGGCGCTAGCACAGATACGCAGTATTTT.